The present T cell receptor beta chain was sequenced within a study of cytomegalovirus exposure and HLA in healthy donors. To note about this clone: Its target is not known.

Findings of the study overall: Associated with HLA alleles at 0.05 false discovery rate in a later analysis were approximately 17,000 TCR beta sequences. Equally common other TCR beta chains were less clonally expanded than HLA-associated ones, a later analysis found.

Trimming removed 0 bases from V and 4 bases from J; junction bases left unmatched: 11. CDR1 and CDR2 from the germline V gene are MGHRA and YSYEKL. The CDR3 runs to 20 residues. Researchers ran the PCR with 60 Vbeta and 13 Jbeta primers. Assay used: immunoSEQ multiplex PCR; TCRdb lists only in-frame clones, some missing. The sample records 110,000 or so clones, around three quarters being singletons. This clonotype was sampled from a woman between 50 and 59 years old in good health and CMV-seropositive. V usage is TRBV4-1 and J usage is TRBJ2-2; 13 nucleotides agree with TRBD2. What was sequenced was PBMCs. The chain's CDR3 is CASSQDALAGGPWGTGELFF. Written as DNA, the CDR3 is TGCGCCAGCAGCCAAGATGCACTAGCGGGAGGGCCTTGGGGCACCGGGGAGCTGTTTTTT.